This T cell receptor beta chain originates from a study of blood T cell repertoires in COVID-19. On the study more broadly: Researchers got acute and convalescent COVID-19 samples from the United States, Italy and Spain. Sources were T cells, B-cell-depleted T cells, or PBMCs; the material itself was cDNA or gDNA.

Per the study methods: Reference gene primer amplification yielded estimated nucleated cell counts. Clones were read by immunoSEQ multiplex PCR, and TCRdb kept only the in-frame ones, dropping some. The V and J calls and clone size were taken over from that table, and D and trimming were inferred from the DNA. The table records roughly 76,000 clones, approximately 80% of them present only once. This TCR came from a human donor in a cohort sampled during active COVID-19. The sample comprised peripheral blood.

The CDR3 bases are TGTGCCAGCTCACCACGTGTCCAGGGAATCTACGAGCAGTACTTC. It is translated as CASSPRVQGIYEQYF. This chain links TRBV18 with TRBJ2-7; possibly TRBD1 for D (5 bases). Germline V CDR1 and CDR2: KGHSH, LQKENI. V lost 1 base and J 3 bases, leaving 13 bases between the germline ends. This CDR3 has 15 residues.